The clone carrying this T cell receptor (beta chain) was seen only a few times. Its antigen is currently unknown. TCRdb fed the reads into MiXCR, producing one record per CDR3 protein. This sample yields around 530,000 distinct CDR3 sequences, of which 26% are seen a single time; less than 15% belongs to the top ten. The data belong to a study of T cell repertoires in cytomegalovirus infection. Looking at the study overall: Shared public TCR beta signatures pointed to both CMV infection and a matching HLA type.

Germline V lookup: CDR1 LNHDA, CDR2 SQIVND (reference sequence). Between the trimmed V and J ends, which lost 6 bases and 11 bases, there was a span of 11 bases. The CDR3 spans 11 residues. General study points: What dominated the ex vivo response were HLA-C-restricted CMV-specific TCR beta clonotypes. People with CMV and the relevant HLA were identified by cumulative public TCR beta family frequency.

The TCR was taken from a human donor in good health (CMV status not recorded). Some clones in this sample may be carry-over from other donors' samples. Sequenced material: PBMCs. V gene TRBV19 combines with J gene TRBJ1-5; the D is unclear. The CDR3 nucleotides read TGTGCCAGTAGCCCCCGTCCGGCCCAGCATTTT. Amino acids: CASSPRPAQHF.